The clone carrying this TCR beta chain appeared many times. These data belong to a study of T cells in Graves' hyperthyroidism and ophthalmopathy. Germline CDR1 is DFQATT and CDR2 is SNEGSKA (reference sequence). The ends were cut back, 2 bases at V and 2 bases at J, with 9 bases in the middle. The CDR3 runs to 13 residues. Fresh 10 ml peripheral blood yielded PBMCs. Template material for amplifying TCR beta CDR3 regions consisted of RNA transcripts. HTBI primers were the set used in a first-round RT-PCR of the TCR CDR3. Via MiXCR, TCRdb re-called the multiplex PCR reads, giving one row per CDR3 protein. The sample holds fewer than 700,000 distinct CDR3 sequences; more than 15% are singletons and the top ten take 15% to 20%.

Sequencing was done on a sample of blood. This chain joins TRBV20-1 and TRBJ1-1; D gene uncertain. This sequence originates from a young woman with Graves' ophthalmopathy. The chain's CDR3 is CSARSQANTEAFF. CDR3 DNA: TGCAGTGCTAGATCGCAGGCCAACACTGAAGCTTTCTTT.